This T cell receptor (beta chain) was captured in a study of T cells in localized non-small cell lung cancer (dated by TCRdb to 2020 to 2022). For the wider study: The study analyzed T cell repertoires of about 230 early-stage NSCLC patients, comparing tumors and uninvolved tumor-adjacent lungs. All 240 or so NSCLC patients in the cohort were treatment-naive and had localized lung tumors that were resected. NSCLC patients had a mean age of around 61 years, and 129 were male and over 85 female.

At diagnosis, peripheral blood, uninvolved tumor-adjacent lung and tumor were collected and stored as a combination of fresh-frozen and FFPE material. Blood samples were analyzed as peripheral blood mononuclear cells for TCR repertoire profiling. TCR beta CDR3 regions were sequenced from DNA using the immunoSEQ Assay. For the original study's pipeline: T cell density was computed as TCR beta template counts normalized to usable DNA estimated by amplifying housekeeping genes. Using the preseqR package, richness was estimated by extrapolating to 120,000 templates for tissue samples and 400,000 templates for PBMC samples. Clonality was defined by subtracting Pielou's evenness from one. Tissue-enriched TCRs were identified by differential abundance testing using productive amino-acid clonotypes, minimum total count 5 and alpha 0.1. Repertoire overlap between compartments was quantified with the Jaccard Index and Morisita Overlap Index. TCR beta CDR3s were clustered by GLIPH together with public tetramer-defined viral CDR3s, and at least three viral sequences plus V-gene enrichment were required for viral motifs. What TCRdb holds here is the immuneACCESS table cut down to in-frame rearrangements. Part of the clones is not present; checked against another copy, under half of the missing clones reflect an unresolved V gene, and the others are unexplained. V and J calls and clone size follow that table, whereas D and trimming were derived from the DNA. This sample gives approximately 54,000 clones in total; roughly 85% of them show up just once. About 5% of the sample comes from the top ten.

General findings and caveats noted by the study authors: Higher blood T cell density associated with longer overall survival, while higher adjacent-lung clonality associated with shorter survival. The highest T cell clonality was observed in uninvolved tumor-adjacent lung, where clonality exceeded that of tumor, suggesting that antigenic responses were more focused in uninvolved tumor-adjacent lung. Because the study design was exploratory, TCR variables were selected using unadjusted p-values without false-discovery rate correction. Of the top 100 tumor clones, a median of about 53 were detected in paired uninvolved adjacent lung; 28 were also among that lung's top 100. Because multi-region tumor sequencing was not done, intratumor heterogeneity could not be ruled out.

To note about this clone: No cognate antigen has been identified for it. It has no much larger one-base neighbor in the sample; base qualities were not kept.

This specimen consisted of peripheral blood, obtained before any cancer treatment. This clonotype originated in a woman aged 35-75 years with stage I lung adenocarcinoma.

CDR3 loop: CASSDSHSNQPQHF. The DNA sequence is as follows: TGTGCCAGCAGTGACAGCCATAGCAATCAGCCCCAGCATTTT. The chain couples TRBV2 to TRBJ1-5; the D gene identity is not certain. Looking up the germline V gene yields CDR1 SNHLY and CDR2 FYNNEI. From the cysteine through the phenylalanine, the CDR3 covers 14 amino acids. Only the CDR3 region is kept as DNA, spanning 42 bases read in frame from base 1. Cut back by 3 bases and 0 bases, the V and J ends lie 6 bases apart.